A selection of T cell receptor beta chains follows, all from one sample in a study of shared clonotypes between healthy human individuals. Assay: immunoSEQ multiplex PCR; the TCRdb copy retains only in-frame clones and omits some. The table includes some 2,500,000 clones, roughly 92% detected once. What was sequenced was naive CD4+ T cells from PBMCs. The source is a man between 18 and 29 years old in good health. Some clones in this sample may be carry-over from other donors' samples. The CDR3 runs from the conserved cysteine through the conserved F or W. A D gene is named only where the DNA matches it firmly. Expanded clones are given a class, and other clones once, few, many or no size at all.

NA,NA,TRBJ2-3,TRBV5-1,TGCGCCAGCAGAGTGACCGGGTCGTTCACAGATACGCAGTATTTT,CASRVTGSFTDTQYF
few,NA,TRBJ1-1,TRBV18,TGTGCCAGCTCACCCTTCGACGGTGAAGCTTTCTTT,CASSPFDGEAFF
NA,TRBD1,TRBJ1-5,TRBV19,TGTGCCAGTAGGTGGGACAGGGGGCCCTATCAGCCCCAGCATTTT,CASRWDRGPYQPQHF
NA,NA,TRBJ2-3,TRBV5-4,TGTGCCAGCTCGGAGAGTCCTTCTAGCACAGATACGCAGTATTTT,CASSESPSSTDTQYF
NA,NA,TRBJ1-4,TRBV28,TGTGCCAGCAGTACACCAACAACTAATGAAAAACTGTTTTTT,CASSTPTTNEKLFF
once,NA,TRBJ2-7,TRBV6-7,TGTGCCAGCAGTTACTCTAGAACAGCCCCACCGGACTACGAGCAGTACTTC,CASSYSRTAPPDYEQYF
NA,NA,TRBJ1-5,TRBV28,TGTGCCAGCAGTGCGCGACGTCTACTCACAAGGGGCAATCAGCCCCAGCATTTT,CASSARRLLTRGNQPQHF
NA,NA,TRBJ2-7,TRBV15,TGTGCCGTCGGGCGGAGGGTCTCCTACGAGCAGTACTTC,CAVGRRVSYEQYF
NA,NA,TRBJ2-3,TRBV4-2,TGTGCCAGCAGCCTCAAATTGGATACGCAGTATTTT,CASSLKLDTQYF
NA,TRBD1,TRBJ2-3,TRBV27,TGTGCCAGCAGTTACTTGACAGGGCCAGATACGCAGTATTTT,CASSYLTGPDTQYF
NA,NA,TRBJ2-7,TRBV30,TGTGCCTGGAGTGCCGATGACGGAGCCTACGAGCAGTACTTC,CAWSADDGAYEQYF